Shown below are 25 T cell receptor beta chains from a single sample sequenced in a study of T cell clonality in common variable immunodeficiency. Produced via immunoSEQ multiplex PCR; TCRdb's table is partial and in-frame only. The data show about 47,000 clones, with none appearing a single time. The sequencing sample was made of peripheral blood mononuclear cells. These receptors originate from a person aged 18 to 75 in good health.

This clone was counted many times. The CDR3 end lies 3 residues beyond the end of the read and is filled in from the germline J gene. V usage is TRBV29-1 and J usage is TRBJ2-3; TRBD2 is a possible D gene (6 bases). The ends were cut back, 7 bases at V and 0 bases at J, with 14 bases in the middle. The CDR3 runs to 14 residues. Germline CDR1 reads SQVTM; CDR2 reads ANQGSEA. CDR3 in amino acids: CSALFGGSTDTQYF. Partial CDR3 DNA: TGCAGCGCTCTCTTTGGGGGGAGCACAGATACG.

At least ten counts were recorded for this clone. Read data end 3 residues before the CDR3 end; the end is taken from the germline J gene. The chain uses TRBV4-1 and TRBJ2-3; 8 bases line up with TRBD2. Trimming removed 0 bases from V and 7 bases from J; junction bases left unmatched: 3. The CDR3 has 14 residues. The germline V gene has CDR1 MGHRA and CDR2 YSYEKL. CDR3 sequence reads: CASSQELAGYTQYF. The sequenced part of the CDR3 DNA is TGCGCCAGCAGCCAAGAGCTAGCGGGCTATACG.

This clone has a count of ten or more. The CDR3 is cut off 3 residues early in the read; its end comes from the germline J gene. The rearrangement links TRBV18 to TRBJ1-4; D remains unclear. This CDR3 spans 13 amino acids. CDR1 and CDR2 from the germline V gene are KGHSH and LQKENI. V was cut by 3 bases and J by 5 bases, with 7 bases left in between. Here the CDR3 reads CASSPVGNEKLFF. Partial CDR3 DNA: TGTGCCAGCTCACCGGTAGGGAATGAAAAA.

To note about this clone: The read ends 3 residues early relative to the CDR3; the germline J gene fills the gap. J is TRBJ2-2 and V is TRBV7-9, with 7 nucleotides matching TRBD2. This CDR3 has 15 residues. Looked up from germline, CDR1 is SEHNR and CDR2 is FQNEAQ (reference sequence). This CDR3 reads CASSYESGTNEKLFF. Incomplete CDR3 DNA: TGTGCCAGCAGCTACGAGAGTGGGACTAATGAAAAG.

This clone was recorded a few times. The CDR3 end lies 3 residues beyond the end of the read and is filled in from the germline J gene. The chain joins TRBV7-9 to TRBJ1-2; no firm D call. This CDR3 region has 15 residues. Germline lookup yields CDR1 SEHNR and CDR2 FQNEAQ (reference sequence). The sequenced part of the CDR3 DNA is TGTGCCAGCAGCTTATTCTCCAGCGGGAGTCACGAC. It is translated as CASSLFSSGSHD. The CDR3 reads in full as CASSLFSSGSHDYTF.

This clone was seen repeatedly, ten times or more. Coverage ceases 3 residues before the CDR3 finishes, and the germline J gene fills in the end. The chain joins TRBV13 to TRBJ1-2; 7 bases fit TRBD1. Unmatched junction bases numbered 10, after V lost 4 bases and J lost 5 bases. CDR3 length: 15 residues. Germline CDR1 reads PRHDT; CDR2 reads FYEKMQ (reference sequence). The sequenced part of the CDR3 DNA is TGTGCCAGCAGCTCGGGACAGTACCTAATATATGGC. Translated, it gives CASSSGQYLIYG. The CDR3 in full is CASSSGQYLIYGYTF.

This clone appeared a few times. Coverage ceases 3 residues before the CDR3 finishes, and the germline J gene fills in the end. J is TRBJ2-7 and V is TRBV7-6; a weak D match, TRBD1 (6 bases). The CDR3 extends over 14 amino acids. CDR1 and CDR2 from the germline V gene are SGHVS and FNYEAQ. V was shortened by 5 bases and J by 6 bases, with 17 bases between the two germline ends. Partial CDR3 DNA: TGTGCCAGCAGCCGAGACAGGAGCAGGGTCGAG. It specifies CASSRDRSRVE. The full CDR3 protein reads CASSRDRSRVEQYF.

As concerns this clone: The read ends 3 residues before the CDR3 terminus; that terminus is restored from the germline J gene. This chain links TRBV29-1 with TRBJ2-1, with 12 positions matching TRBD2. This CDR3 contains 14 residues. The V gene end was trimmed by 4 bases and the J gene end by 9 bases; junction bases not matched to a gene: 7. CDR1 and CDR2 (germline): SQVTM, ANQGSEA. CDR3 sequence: CSVGLAGAHGEQFF. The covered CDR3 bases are TGCAGCGTTGGACTAGCGGGGGCCCACGGTGAG.

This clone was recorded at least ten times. The CDR3: CATSRERGGTDTQYF. The sequenced CDR3 bases are TGTGCCACCAGCAGAGAGCGGGGGGGGACAGATACG. J is TRBJ2-3 and V is TRBV15; 9 nucleotides align to TRBD2. The CDR3 end falls 3 residues outside the read, so it is completed with the germline J gene. Germline CDR1 is LNHNV and CDR2 is YYDKDF (reference sequence). V trimming: 0 bases; J trimming: 3 bases; junction bases outside the gene matches: 1. The CDR3 is 15 amino acids.

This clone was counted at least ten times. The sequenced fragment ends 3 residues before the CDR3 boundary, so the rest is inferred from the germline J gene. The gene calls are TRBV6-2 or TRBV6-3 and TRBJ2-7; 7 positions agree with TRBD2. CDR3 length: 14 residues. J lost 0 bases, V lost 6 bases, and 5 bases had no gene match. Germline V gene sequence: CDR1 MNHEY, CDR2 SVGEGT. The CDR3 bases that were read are TGTGCCAGCAGAGGCGGCGGGAGCTCCTACGAG. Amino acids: CASRGGGSSYE. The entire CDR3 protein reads CASRGGGSSYEQYF.

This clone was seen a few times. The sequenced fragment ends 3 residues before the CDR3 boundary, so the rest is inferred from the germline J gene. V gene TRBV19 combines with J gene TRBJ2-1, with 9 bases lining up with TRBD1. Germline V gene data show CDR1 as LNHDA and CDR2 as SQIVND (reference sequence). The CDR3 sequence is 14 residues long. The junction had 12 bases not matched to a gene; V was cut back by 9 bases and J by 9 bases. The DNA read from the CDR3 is TGTGCCAGCAACCCGGTGACAGGGGGGGGTGAG. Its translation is CASNPVTGGGE. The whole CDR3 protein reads CASNPVTGGGEQFF.

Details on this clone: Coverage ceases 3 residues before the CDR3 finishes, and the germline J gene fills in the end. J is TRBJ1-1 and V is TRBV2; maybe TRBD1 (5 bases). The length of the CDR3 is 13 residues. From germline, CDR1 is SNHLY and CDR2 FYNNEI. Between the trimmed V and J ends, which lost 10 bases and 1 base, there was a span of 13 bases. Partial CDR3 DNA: TGTGCCACCTCGGGGGAGGCGAACACTGAA. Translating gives CATSGEANTE. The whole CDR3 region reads CATSGEANTEAFF.

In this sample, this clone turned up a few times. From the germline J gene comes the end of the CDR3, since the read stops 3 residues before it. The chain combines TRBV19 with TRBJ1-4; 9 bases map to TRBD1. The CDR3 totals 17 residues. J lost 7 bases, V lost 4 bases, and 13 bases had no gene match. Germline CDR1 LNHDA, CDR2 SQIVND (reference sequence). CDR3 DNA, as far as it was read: TGTGCCAGTAGTAATTCACAGGGGGCGCGTCGTGGTGAAAAA. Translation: CASSNSQGARRGEK. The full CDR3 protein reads CASSNSQGARRGEKLFF.

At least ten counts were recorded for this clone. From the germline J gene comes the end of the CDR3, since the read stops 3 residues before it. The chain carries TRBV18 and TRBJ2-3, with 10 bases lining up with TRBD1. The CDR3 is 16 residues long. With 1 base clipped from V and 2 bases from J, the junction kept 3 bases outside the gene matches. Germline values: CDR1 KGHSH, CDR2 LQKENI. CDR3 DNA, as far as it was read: TGTGCCAGCTCACCACTTGGGACAGGGGCCACAGATACG. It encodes CASSPLGTGATDT. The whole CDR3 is CASSPLGTGATDTQYF.

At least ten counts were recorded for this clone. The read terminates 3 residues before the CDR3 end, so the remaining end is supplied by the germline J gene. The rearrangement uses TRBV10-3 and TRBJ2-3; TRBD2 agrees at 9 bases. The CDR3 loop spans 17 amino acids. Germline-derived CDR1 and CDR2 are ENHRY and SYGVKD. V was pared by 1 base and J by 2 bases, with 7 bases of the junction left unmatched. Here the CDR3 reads CAISEFSLAGYTDTQYF. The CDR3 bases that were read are TGTGCCATCAGTGAGTTTAGCCTAGCGGGGTACACAGATACG.

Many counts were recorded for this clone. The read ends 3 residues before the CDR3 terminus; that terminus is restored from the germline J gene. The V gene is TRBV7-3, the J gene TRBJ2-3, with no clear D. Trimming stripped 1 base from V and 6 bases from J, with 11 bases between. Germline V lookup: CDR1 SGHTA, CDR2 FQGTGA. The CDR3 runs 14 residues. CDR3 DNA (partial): TGTGCCAGCAGCTTAAACCCCCCTCGGGATACG. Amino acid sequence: CASSLNPPRDT. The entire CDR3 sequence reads CASSLNPPRDTQYF.

The chain's CDR3 is CSASDADYTF. The CDR3 bases that were read are TGCAGTGCTAGCGACGCGGAC. The chain is built from TRBV20-1 and TRBJ1-2, with no clear D. The CDR3 extends 3 residues past the end of the read, so its final part is completed from the germline J gene. The V gene's germline CDR1 is DFQATT and CDR2 SNEGSKA (reference sequence). The CDR3 is 10 residues long.

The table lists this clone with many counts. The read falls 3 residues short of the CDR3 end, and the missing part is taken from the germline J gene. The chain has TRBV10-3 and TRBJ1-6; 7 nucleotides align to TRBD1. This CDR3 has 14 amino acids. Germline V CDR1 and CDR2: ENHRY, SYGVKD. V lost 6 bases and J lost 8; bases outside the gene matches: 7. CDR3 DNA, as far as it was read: TGTGCCATCAGCGACAGGGTTGCGGATTCACCC. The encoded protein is CAISDRVADSP. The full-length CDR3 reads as CAISDRVADSPLHF.

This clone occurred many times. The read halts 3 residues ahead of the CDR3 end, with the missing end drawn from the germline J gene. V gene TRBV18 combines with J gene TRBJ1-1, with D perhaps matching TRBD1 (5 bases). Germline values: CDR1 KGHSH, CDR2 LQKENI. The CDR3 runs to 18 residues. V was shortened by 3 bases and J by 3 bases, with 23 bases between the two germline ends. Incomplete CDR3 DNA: TGTGCCAGCTCACCGGCAGGGTATTGGACACCCTGGGACACTGAA. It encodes CASSPAGYWTPWDTE. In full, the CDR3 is CASSPAGYWTPWDTEAFF.

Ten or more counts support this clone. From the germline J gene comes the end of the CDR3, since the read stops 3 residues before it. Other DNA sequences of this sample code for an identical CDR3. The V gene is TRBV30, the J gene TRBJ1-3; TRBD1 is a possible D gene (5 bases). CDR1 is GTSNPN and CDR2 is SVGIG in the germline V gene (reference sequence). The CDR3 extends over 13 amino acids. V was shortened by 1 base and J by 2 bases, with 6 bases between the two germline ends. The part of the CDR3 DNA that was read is TGTGCCTGGAGTGCGGGGGCTGGAAACACC. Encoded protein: CAWSAGAGNT. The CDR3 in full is CAWSAGAGNTIYF.

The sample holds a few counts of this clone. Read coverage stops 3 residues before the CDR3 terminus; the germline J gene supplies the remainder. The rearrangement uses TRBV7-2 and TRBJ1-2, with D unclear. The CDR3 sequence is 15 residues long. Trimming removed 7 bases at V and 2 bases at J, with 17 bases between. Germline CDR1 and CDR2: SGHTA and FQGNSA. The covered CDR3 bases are TGTGCCAGCACCCTTTACATCGGCGGCAACTATGGC. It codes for CASTLYIGGNYG. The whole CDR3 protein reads CASTLYIGGNYGYTF.

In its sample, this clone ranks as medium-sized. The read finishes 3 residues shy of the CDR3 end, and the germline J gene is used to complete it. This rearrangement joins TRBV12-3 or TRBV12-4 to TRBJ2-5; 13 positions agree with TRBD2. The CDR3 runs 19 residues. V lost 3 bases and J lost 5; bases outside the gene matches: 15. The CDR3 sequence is CASSFHQPGLAGPGETQYF. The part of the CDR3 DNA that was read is TGTGCCAGCAGTTTTCACCAACCGGGACTAGCGGGACCGGGGGAGACC.

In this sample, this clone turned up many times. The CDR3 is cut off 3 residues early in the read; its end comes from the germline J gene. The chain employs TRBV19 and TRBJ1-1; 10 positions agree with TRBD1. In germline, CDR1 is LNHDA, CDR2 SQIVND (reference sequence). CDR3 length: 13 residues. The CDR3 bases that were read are TGTGCCAGTAGTACCAGACAGGGGGCGCCC. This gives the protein CASSTRQGAP. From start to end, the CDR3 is CASSTRQGAPAFF.

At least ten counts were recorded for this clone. The covered CDR3 bases are TGTGCCTGGAGTCCGACGCGACAGGGGAATCAGCCC. Its protein is CAWSPTRQGNQP. The full CDR3 sequence reads CAWSPTRQGNQPQHF. V gene TRBV30 combines with J gene TRBJ1-5; 8 positions agree with TRBD1. The read halts 3 residues ahead of the CDR3 end, with the missing end drawn from the germline J gene. The ends lost 2 bases at V and 4 bases at J; junction bases unmatched: 7. The CDR3 runs to 15 residues. The germline gives CDR1 GTSNPN, CDR2 SVGIG (reference sequence).

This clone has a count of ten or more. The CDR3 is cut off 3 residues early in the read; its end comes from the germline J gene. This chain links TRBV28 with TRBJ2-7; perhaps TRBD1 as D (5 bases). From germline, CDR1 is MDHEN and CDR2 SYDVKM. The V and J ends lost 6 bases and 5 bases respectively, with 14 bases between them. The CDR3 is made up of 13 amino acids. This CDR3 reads CASSLGQIHEQYF. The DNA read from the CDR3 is TGTGCCAGCAGCTTAGGACAAATCCACGAG.